These 25 T cell receptor beta chains share one sample of origin, sequenced in a study of regulatory T cells in long-lasting Graves disease. Combining iRepertoire HTBI primers with Arm-PCR of CDR3 regions, the authors built TCR beta libraries. TCRdb re-called the multiplex PCR reads with MiXCR, one entry per CDR3 protein. Altogether about 430,000 distinct CDR3 sequences are present, roughly 21% being singletons, with the ten largest covering 13% to 15%. Time point described: persistent/refractory GD, antithyroid drugs over 5 years with positive TRAb. From PBMCs, RNA was extracted and then used to make the TCR library. Sequencing used peripheral blood mononuclear cells (PBMCs), obtained when the disease was refractory, from a patient treated with antithyroid drugs. The receptors were sampled from a female donor with Graves disease.

This clonotype was recorded many times. The V call is TRBV30, the J call TRBJ1-5; no definite D call. The CDR3 has 12 amino acids. Deletions cut 2 bases from V and 4 bases from J, with 6 bases between. Per the germline V gene, CDR1 is GTSNPN and CDR2 is SVGIG (reference sequence). The CDR3 DNA reads as TGTGCCTGGAGTAATGGGAATCAGCCCCAGCATTTT. This translates into CAWSNGNQPQHF.

This clonotype was seen only a few times. The chain joins TRBV6-1 to TRBJ2-1; D gene uncertain. Trimming took 6 bases from V and 9 from J, leaving 12 bases between them. The CDR3 covers 12 residues. Germline-derived CDR1 and CDR2 are MNHNS and SASEGT. CDR3 nucleotides: TGTGCCAGCAGCGCCCTCTACGTTGAGCAGTTCTTC. This encodes CASSALYVEQFF.

There are many counts of this clonotype. The chain joins TRBV28 to TRBJ2-3; possibly TRBD2 for D (5 bases). CDR3 size: 16 residues. Per germline, CDR1 MDHEN and CDR2 SYDVKM. Trimming shortened V by 8 bases and J by 2 bases, and 20 bases separated the two germline ends. CDR3 coding DNA: TGTGCCAGCCTTGGATCGGCGCGGGCCCACACAGATACGCAGTATTTT. This gives the protein CASLGSARAHTDTQYF.

The chain couples TRBV9 to TRBJ1-5; D is uncertain. CDR1 is SGDLS and CDR2 is YYNGEE in the germline V gene. This CDR3 contains 18 residues. V was cut by 4 bases and J by 2 bases, with 22 bases left in between. CDR3 loop: CASSHVGLRRQGNQPQHF. The CDR3 DNA is TGTGCCAGCAGCCACGTAGGACTGAGGCGGCAGGGCAATCAGCCCCAGCATTTT.

This clonotype appeared many times. The J gene is TRBJ2-7, the V gene TRBV19, with 9 bases matching TRBD1. The V segment lost 6 bases and the J segment 6 bases; nucleotides outside the gene matches: 9. The CDR3 is made up of 14 amino acids. Looked up from germline, CDR1 is LNHDA and CDR2 is SQIVND (reference sequence). CDR3 amino acids: CASSAGTGRGEQYF. CDR3 bases: TGTGCCAGTAGCGCCGGGACAGGGAGGGGCGAGCAGTACTTC.

J is TRBJ1-2 and V is TRBV18; a possible D gene is TRBD1 (5 bases). This CDR3 has 16 residues. Germline loops: CDR1 KGHSH, CDR2 LQKENI. V lost 3 bases, J lost 4 bases, and 18 bases lay in between. This CDR3 is CASSPNQGKGSYGYTF. CDR3 nucleotide sequence: TGTGCCAGCTCACCTAACCAGGGAAAGGGGTCCTATGGCTACACCTTC.

This chain connects TRBV28 to TRBJ2-6; TRBD1 matches 9 bases. V lost 8 bases to trimming and J lost 4 bases; unmatched junction nucleotides: 6. CDR1 and CDR2 (germline): MDHEN, SYDVKM. This CDR3 has 15 residues. In DNA, the CDR3 is TGTGCCAGCCTACAGGGGGCGTCGGGGGCCAACGTCCTGACTTTC. The encoded protein is CASLQGASGANVLTF.

This clonotype occurred many times. The V gene is TRBV20-1, the J gene TRBJ2-7; 13 nucleotides match TRBD2. CDR1 and CDR2 (germline): DFQATT, SNEGSKA (reference sequence). The CDR3 totals 13 residues. V lost 6 bases, J lost 3 bases, and 2 bases stayed unmatched. CDR3: CSARTSGSYEQYF. CDR3 nucleotides: TGCAGTGCAAGGACTAGCGGGAGCTACGAGCAGTACTTC.

This clonotype was detected many times. J is TRBJ1-1 and V is TRBV3-1; D remains unclear. CDR3 length: 12 amino acids. In germline, CDR1 is LGHDT, CDR2 YNNKEL (reference sequence). V shed 2 bases and J shed 2 bases, with 3 bases lying between them. The CDR3 protein is CASSQYNTEAFF. The CDR3 coding sequence is TGTGCCAGCAGCCAATACAACACTGAAGCTTTCTTT.

The gene calls are TRBV5-1 and TRBJ2-7, with TRBD2 matching 7 bases. CDR1 SGHRS and CDR2 YFSETQ come from the germline V gene. This CDR3 spans 15 amino acids. J was trimmed by 4 bases and V by 6 bases; bases with no gene match: 13. CDR3 DNA sequence: TGCGCCAGCACCATTGGGGCGGGAGTTTCGTACGAGCAGTACTTC. This gives the protein CASTIGAGVSYEQYF.

Many counts were recorded for this clonotype. The CDR3 coding sequence is TGTGCCAGCAGCGCCGGACCGACTGAAGCTTTCTTT. It codes for CASSAGPTEAFF. The chain carries TRBV2 and TRBJ1-1; D not resolved. V gave up 6 bases and J gave up 5 bases, with 10 bases separating them. The CDR3 extends over 12 amino acids. CDR1 and CDR2 (germline): SNHLY, FYNNEI. The full variable domain, rest sourced from reference TRBV2 and TRBJ1-1, is EPEVTQTPSHQVTQMGQEVILRCVPISNHLYFYWYRQILGQKVEFLVSFYNNEISEKSEIFDDQFSVERPDGSNFTLKIRSTKLEDSAMYFCASSAGPTEAFFGQGTRLTVV.

Many counts were recorded for this clonotype. V is TRBV6-1 and J is TRBJ1-6; 7 positions match TRBD1. The length of the CDR3 is 14 residues. CDR1 is MNHNS and CDR2 is SASEGT in the germline V gene. V was clipped by 6 bases and J by 7 bases; unmatched bases: 6. The CDR3 region is CASRSRQGNSPLHF. CDR3 DNA: TGTGCCAGCAGAAGCCGACAGGGCAATTCACCCCTCCACTTT.

This clonotype was found many times. The rearrangement links TRBV12-3 or TRBV12-4 to TRBJ2-5; no firm D call. The CDR3 is 12 amino acids. V was shortened by 7 bases and J by 5 bases, with 11 bases between the two germline ends. CDR3 bases: TGTGCCAGCACGGGCCTCCGGGAGACCCAGTACTTC. It encodes CASTGLRETQYF.

This chain joins TRBV7-9 and TRBJ1-6; D gene unclear. Germline values: CDR1 SEHNR, CDR2 FQNEAQ (reference sequence). The CDR3 length is 14 residues. Deletions cut 1 base from V and 1 base from J, with 2 bases between. The CDR3 loop is CASSLESYNSPLHF. In DNA, the CDR3 is TGTGCCAGCAGCTTAGAGTCCTATAATTCACCCCTCCACTTT. The whole variable domain, remainder taken from reference TRBV7-9 and TRBJ1-6, is DTGVSQNPRHKITKRGQNVTFRCDPISEHNRLYWYRQTLGQGPEFLTYFQNEAQLEKSRLLSDRFSAERPKGSFSTLEIQRTEQGDSAMYLCASSLESYNSPLHFGNGTRLTVT.

In its sample, this clonotype was seen many times. The chain is built from TRBV6-1 and TRBJ1-1; 9 nucleotides line up with TRBD1. The CDR3 contains 18 residues. V dropped 6 bases and J dropped 4; count of bases not matched to a gene: 18. Germline CDR1 and CDR2: MNHNS and SASEGT. The CDR3 DNA sequence: TGTGCCAGCAGGAGGAAACAGGGGGCGCTTTCAAGATCCACTGAAGCTTTCTTT. This codes for CASRRKQGALSRSTEAFF.

Comment on this clonotype: A much larger clone is a single base away; this may be a read error. The chain joins TRBV6-2 or TRBV6-3 to TRBJ2-5; 10 bases line up with TRBD2. The CDR3 runs 16 residues. CDR1 is MNHEY, CDR2 SVGEGT, per germline. With V trimmed by 5 bases and J by 7 bases, 13 bases remained unmatched. The CDR3 DNA reads as TGTGCCAGCAGTGAGGCAGCGGGAGGGCCGGTGGGGACCCAGTACTTC. It translates to CASSEAAGGPVGTQYF.

The chain is built from TRBV18 and TRBJ2-5, with TRBD2 as a possible D gene (6 bases). Germline CDR1 is KGHSH and CDR2 is LQKENI. The CDR3 covers 16 residues. Trimming pared 2 bases from V and 5 bases from J, leaving 18 bases between. The DNA of the CDR3 is TGTGCCAGCTCACCAGCGGACACATTCGGAGGGGAGACCCAGTACTTC. Its translation is CASSPADTFGGETQYF.

This clonotype was recorded at least ten times. V is TRBV24-1 and J is TRBJ2-5; the D is unclear. Trimming shortened V by 1 base and J by 3 bases, and 2 bases separated the two germline ends. CDR1 and CDR2 from the germline V gene are KGHDR and SFDVKD. The length of the CDR3 is 12 residues. This CDR3 reads CATSDFEETQYF. The CDR3 DNA reads as TGTGCCACCAGTGATTTCGAAGAGACCCAGTACTTC.

This clonotype was seen ten or more times. V gene TRBV12-3 or TRBV12-4 combines with J gene TRBJ1-2; 10 nucleotides align to TRBD1. V trimming: 3 bases; J trimming: 2 bases; junction bases outside the gene matches: 3. There are 15 residues in the CDR3. The DNA for the CDR3 is TGTGCCAGCAGTTTTGGGACAGGGGCAAACTATGGCTACACCTTC. As protein: CASSFGTGANYGYTF.

The chain links TRBV10-3 to TRBJ2-7; D might be TRBD2 (7 bases). The CDR3 is 14 residues long. Germline V gene data show CDR1 as ENHRY and CDR2 as SYGVKD. Trimming cost V 3 bases and J 4 bases, with 13 bases left between them. The CDR3 here is CAISEGGGPYEQYF. The CDR3 coding sequence is TGTGCCATCAGTGAAGGGGGAGGGCCTTACGAGCAGTACTTC.

This clonotype appeared a few times. The V gene is TRBV12-3 or TRBV12-4, the J gene TRBJ2-5, with 11 bases that match TRBD2. Unmatched junction bases numbered 9, after V lost 1 base and J lost 5 bases. This CDR3 comprises 17 residues. The CDR3 DNA follows: TGTGCCAGCAGTTTAGGCTTAACTAGCGGGAGTGGTGAGACCCAGTACTTC. This sequence encodes CASSLGLTSGSGETQYF.

This clonotype was seen many times. The V and J genes are TRBV28 and TRBJ1-1, with 8 positions matching TRBD1. Per the germline V gene, CDR1 is MDHEN and CDR2 is SYDVKM. V was pared by 7 bases and J by 1 base, with 2 bases of the junction left unmatched. The CDR3 has 13 amino acids. In DNA form, the CDR3 reads TGTGCCAGCAAGGGACAGGCGAACACTGAAGCTTTCTTT. This sequence encodes CASKGQANTEAFF.

This clonotype was found once. The V and J genes are TRBV11-2 and TRBJ2-3, with D possibly called TRBD1 or TRBD2 (5 bases each). Germline CDR1 SGHAT, CDR2 FQNNGV. The CDR3 has 18 residues. Trimming left V 1 base short and J 0 bases short, with 17 bases between. The CDR3 sequence is CASSLADTGTRSTDTQYF. The DNA of the CDR3 is TGTGCCAGCAGCTTAGCGGACACCGGGACCAGGAGCACAGATACGCAGTATTTT.

As regards this clonotype: This may arise from a read error, as a much more abundant clone is one base away. The chain carries TRBV7-2 and TRBJ2-5, with D possibly matching TRBD2 (6 bases). V gave up 1 base and J gave up 9 bases, with 24 bases separating them. The CDR3 totals 17 residues. Germline loops: CDR1 SGHTA, CDR2 FQGNSA. CDR3: CASSLGDRRYLGEAQYF. CDR3 in DNA: TGTGCCAGCAGCTTAGGGGACCGCCGATATTTAGGGGAGGCCCAGTACTTC. The full variable domain, in which reference TRBV7-2 and TRBJ2-5 provide the parts outside the CDR3, is GAGVSQSPSNKVTEKGKDVELRCDPISGHTALYWYRQSLGQGLEFLIYFQGNSAPDKSGLPSDRFSAERTGGSVSTLTIQRTQQEDSAVYLCASSLGDRRYLGEAQYFGPGTRLLVL.

The chain couples TRBV7-6 to TRBJ2-2; 9 nucleotides align to TRBD1. V was pared by 5 bases and J by 7 bases, with 8 bases of the junction left unmatched. Germline assignment: CDR1 SGHVS and CDR2 FNYEAQ. The CDR3 is 15 residues long. The CDR3 loop is CASSLRDRVIGELFF. The DNA of the CDR3 is TGTGCCAGCAGCCTCCGGGACAGGGTCATCGGGGAGCTGTTTTTT. Drawing the rest from reference TRBV7-6 and TRBJ2-2, the complete variable domain is GAGVSQSPRYKVTKRGQDVALRCDPISGHVSLYWYRQALGQGPEFLTYFNYEAQQDKSGLPNDRFSAERPEGSISTLTIQRTEQRDSAMYRCASSLRDRVIGELFFGEGSRLTVL.